This entry describes one T cell receptor (beta chain). Its antigen remains unknown. This record comes from a study of graft-versus-host responses after intestinal transplantation. Across the whole study: Each recipient received anti-thymocyte globulin induction, then tacrolimus and steroids for three to four years. Whole-study results and caveats: GvH clones were found in recipient marrow; some appeared first in ileum or blood. Individuals carrying graft-donor T cell macrochimerism showed high graft-versus-host to host-versus-graft clonal ratios in allografts.

Trimming took 5 bases from V and 0 from J; bases not matched to a gene: 8. Germline-derived CDR1 and CDR2 are MDHEN and SYDVKM. The CDR3 runs to 16 residues. Using immunoSEQ multiplex PCR, the repertoire was profiled, and TCRdb retains in-frame clones only, with some absent. The table shows around 67,000 clones, with roughly 90% occurring only once. Sample: unstimulated CD8+ T cells sorted from spleen or lymph node cells, taken before transplant. V and J are TRBV28 and TRBJ2-3, with 7 bases identical to TRBD1. The receptor comes from a human donor who was the organ donor for an intestinal transplant. The CDR3 sequence is CASSPLGQPSTDTQYF. The CDR3 DNA follows: TGTGCCAGCAGTCCCTTGGGACAGCCAAGCACAGATACGCAGTATTTT.